This is a list of T cell receptor beta chains from one sample in a study of T cell repertoires in cytomegalovirus infection. TCRdb re-called the reads through MiXCR, storing one row per CDR3 protein. The data hold around 100,000 distinct CDR3 sequences, with 15% to 20% observed a single time. Material for sequencing was PBMCs. The receptors shown here come from a human donor in good health (CMV status not recorded). Some clones in this sample may be carry-over from other donors' samples. CDR3s include the opening cysteine and the closing phenylalanine or tryptophan. A D gene is named only where the DNA matches it firmly. Not every row has a clone size; where given, it reads once, few, many or a size class.

many	TRBV11-3	TRBJ2-6	.	TGTGCCAGCAGCCCAGGGATGCCCGGCTCTGGGGCCAACGTCCTGACTTTC	CASSPGMPGSGANVLTF
many	TRBV7-8	TRBJ1-4	TRBD1	TGTGCCAGCAGCTTAAGGGGGGGGACAGGGAATGAAAAACTGTTTTTT	CASSLRGGTGNEKLFF
many	TRBV6-5	TRBJ2-7	TRBD1	TGTGCCAGCAGGGAACACAGGGGCCCCTACGAGCAGTACTTC	CASREHRGPYEQYF
many	TRBV7-2	TRBJ2-7	.	TGTGCCAGCAGGGCTGGGGGACCCACAGTTTTCCGGGGGCAGTACTTC	CASRAGGPTVFRGQYF
.	TRBV15	TRBJ1-4	TRBD1	TGTGCCACCAGCAAAGGCTTACAGGGGACCCCAACTAATGAAAAACTGTTTTTT	CATSKGLQGTPTNEKLFF
many	TRBV19	TRBJ1-1	.	TGTGCCAGTATGACGGGGAACACTGAAGCTTTCTTT	CASMTGNTEAFF
.	TRBV11-2	TRBJ2-1	TRBD2	TGTGCCAGCAGCTCCGGACTAGCGGGGGGCCTAACCTACAATGAGCAGTTCTTC	CASSSGLAGGLTYNEQFF
many	TRBV20-1	TRBJ1-5	.	TGCAGTGCTAGTGTGCAGCTAGGGGAGCCCCAGCATTTT	CSASVQLGEPQHF
.	TRBV5-6	TRBJ1-2	TRBD1	TGTGCCAGCAGCTTCGACAGGGCCGCTATGGAGGGCTACACCTTC	CASSFDRAAMEGYTF
many	TRBV12-3/TRBV12-4	TRBJ2-7	.	TGTGCCAGCAGTTTAAACAGGCTTGAGCAGTACTTC	CASSLNRLEQYF
few	TRBV19	TRBJ1-5	.	TGTGCCAGTACCCCGGGAGGCCCCCGGGTTAAGCCCCAGCATTTT	CASTPGGPRVKPQHF
few	TRBV11-2	TRBJ1-1	.	TGTGCCAGCAGCCCAACAGGACCCATGAACACTGAAGCTTTCTTT	CASSPTGPMNTEAFF
many	TRBV18	TRBJ2-7	TRBD1	TGTGCCAGCTCACCAAGGGACAGGGAAGGCTACGAGCAGTACTTC	CASSPRDREGYEQYF
.	TRBV6-1	TRBJ1-5	.	TGTGCCAGCAGTACGAGGGATCTCGGCAATCAGCCCCAGCATTTT	CASSTRDLGNQPQHF
few	TRBV12-3/TRBV12-4	TRBJ2-5	.	TGTGCCAGCAGTTTCCTCCGGACCCAGTACTTC	CASSFLRTQYF
many	TRBV7-9	TRBJ2-7	.	TGTGCCAGCAGCTTAGATGGTTGGGAGCAGTACTTC	CASSLDGWEQYF
many	TRBV14	TRBJ2-1	TRBD1	TGTGCCAGCAGCCAAGTTCTAGGACAGGCCTACAATGAGCAGTTCTTC	CASSQVLGQAYNEQFF
.	TRBV18	TRBJ2-4	.	TGTGCCAGCTCACCAGTTCAGGGGTCGGCTCAGTACTTC	CASSPVQGSAQYF
.	TRBV20-1	TRBJ1-5	TRBD1	TGCAGTGTTACTCAGGGGGCAATTGATCAGCCCCAGCATTTT	CSVTQGAIDQPQHF
.	TRBV7-2	TRBJ2-1	TRBD2	TGTGCCAGCAGCTTGATAAGCGGGGGCCCCCGAGATTTGCAGTTCTTC	CASSLISGGPRDLQFF
many	TRBV7-2	TRBJ1-1	.	TGTGCCAGCAGACCACGAGGCAGCACTGAAGCTTTCTTT	CASRPRGSTEAFF
.	TRBV12-3/TRBV12-4	TRBJ2-5	TRBD2	TGTGCCAGCGGGACTAGCGGACAAGAGACCCAGTACTTC	CASGTSGQETQYF
.	TRBV6-2/TRBV6-3	TRBJ2-7	.	TGTGCCAGCAGTCAGAGGGGCGAGCAGTACTTC	CASSQRGEQYF
many	TRBV12-3/TRBV12-4	TRBJ1-5	.	TGTGCCAGCAGCCGGGGTGATTTTAGACCCCAGCATTTT	CASSRGDFRPQHF
many	TRBV19	TRBJ2-4	.	TGTGCCAGTAGTATGAGCGGCAGGGGCCTATCCAAAAACATTCAGTACTTC	CASSMSGRGLSKNIQYF
.	TRBV28	TRBJ1-5	.	TGTGCCAGCAGTTTCCTGGGCAGGGACTCACAGCCCCAGCATTTT	CASSFLGRDSQPQHF
few	TRBV6-6	TRBJ1-1	.	TGTGCCAGCAGTTCCGGCTGGGGCGGGAACACTGAAGCTTTCTTT	CASSSGWGGNTEAFF
few	TRBV12-3/TRBV12-4	TRBJ2-7	.	TGTGCCAGCAGTTTATCAGGGTCCCACGAGCAGTACTTC	CASSLSGSHEQYF
many	TRBV7-2	TRBJ1-2	.	TGTGCCAGCAGCTCCCAGGGGATCGGCTACACCTTC	CASSSQGIGYTF
many	TRBV2	TRBJ2-2	TRBD2	TGTGCCAGCAGAGCCGGGACTAGCTGGACCGGGGAGCTGTTTTTT	CASRAGTSWTGELFF
.	TRBV6-6	TRBJ2-7	TRBD1	TGTGCCAGCAGGGATCCGGGACAGGGCTACGAGCAGTACTTC	CASRDPGQGYEQYF
many	TRBV11-2	TRBJ2-2	TRBD1	TGTGCCAGCAGCTTAGCCGGGACAGCCGCGAACACCGGGGAGCTGTTTTTT	CASSLAGTAANTGELFF
many	TRBV6-6	TRBJ2-3	.	TGTGCCAGCAGTTACCGGTCACAAAGCACAGATACGCAGTATTTT	CASSYRSQSTDTQYF
once	TRBV7-3	TRBJ2-7	.	TGTGCCAGCAGCGTAGGGCCTTTTTATGACGGCGACGAGCAGTACTTC	CASSVGPFYDGDEQYF
.	TRBV12-3/TRBV12-4	TRBJ2-7	TRBD2	TGTGCCAGCAGTTTTGGAGCGGGGGGGGGCGAGCAGTACTTC	CASSFGAGGGEQYF
few	TRBV5-6	TRBJ1-1	.	TGTGCCAGCAGCTTGTTCCGTAAGACATCCACTTTTGAAGCTTTCTTT	CASSLFRKTSTFEAFF
.	TRBV28	TRBJ1-1	.	TGTCCCAGCAGCCTAGGGATGAACACTGAAGCTTTCTTT	CPSSLGMNTEAFF
.	TRBV27	TRBJ2-7	TRBD1	TGTGCCAGCTCGGACAGGGTGAGCTCCTACGAGCAGTACTTC	CASSDRVSSYEQYF
many	TRBV4-1	TRBJ1-2	.	TGCGCCAGCAGCCCCCGGGACTGGGAGACCTATGGCTACACCTTC	CASSPRDWETYGYTF
.	TRBV28	TRBJ1-1	.	TGTGCCAGCAGCCGAAACACTGAAGCTTTCTTT	CASSRNTEAFF
.	TRBV18	TRBJ1-2	.	TGTGCCAGCTCACCAAACGCAGAGTCTAACTATGGCTACACCTTC	CASSPNAESNYGYTF
few	TRBV4-1	TRBJ1-5	.	TGCGCCAGCAGCCAAGATTATGGCAGGGATTATCAGCCCCAGCATTTT	CASSQDYGRDYQPQHF
.	TRBV29-1	TRBJ2-1	.	TGCAGCGTTGTAAGGTTCATGGGCAATGAGCAGTTCTTC	CSVVRFMGNEQFF
many	TRBV7-6	TRBJ1-1	.	TGTGCCAGCAGCCCAGGGTACTCGAACACTGAAGCTTTCTTT	CASSPGYSNTEAFF
.	TRBV2	TRBJ2-1	.	TGTGCCAGCAGTGACAGGGGGGGAAACAATGAGCAGTTCTTC	CASSDRGGNNEQFF
.	TRBV18	TRBJ1-6	.	TGTGCCAGCTCCCCCACGGGCCGCTTCACCTCAAATTCACCCCTCCACTTT	CASSPTGRFTSNSPLHF
many	TRBV19	TRBJ2-1	.	TGTGCCAGTAGTGGCCTCGGGACCAAAAATGAGCAGTTCTTC	CASSGLGTKNEQFF
many	TRBV7-3	TRBJ2-1	TRBD2	TGTGCCAGCAGCTTAAGCTCGGGACTAGCGGGGTACAATGAGCAGTTCTTC	CASSLSSGLAGYNEQFF
many	TRBV12-3/TRBV12-4	TRBJ2-1	.	TGTGCCAGCAGTCTGACTACCAATGAGCAGTTCTTC	CASSLTTNEQFF